The rows below give T cell receptor beta chains drawn from one sample of a study of beta chain features in type 1 diabetes. Repertoires were generated with immunoSEQ multiplex PCR, while TCRdb's copy carries only in-frame clones and drops some. This table has hundreds of thousands of clones, 10% to 15% appearing once. Sequencing was performed on naive CD4+ T cells from blood. These receptors were taken from a man in his late teens or twenties with type 1 diabetes. The CDR3 runs from the conserved cysteine through the conserved F or W. A D gene is named only where the DNA matches it firmly. The size of a clone is reported for some rows only, either as once, few or many, or as a class for expanded clones.

v_gene,abundance,d_gene,j_gene,CDR3aa,CDR3nt
TRBV9,few,TRBD1,TRBJ1-2,CASSVATPGTGDYGYTF,TGTGCCAGCAGCGTAGCTACCCCCGGGACAGGGGACTATGGCTACACCTTC
TRBV2,few,-,TRBJ1-1,CAGHRVTEAFF,TGTGCCGGTCACAGGGTCACTGAAGCTTTCTTT
TRBV18,-,-,TRBJ1-2,CASSERRTNYGYTF,TGTGCCAGCTCAGAGCGGCGAACTAACTATGGCTACACCTTC
TRBV5-1,-,-,TRBJ2-5,CASSSSWEETQYF,TGCGCCAGCAGCTCTTCGTGGGAAGAGACCCAGTACTTC
TRBV4-1,few,TRBD1,TRBJ2-1,CASSHRGQGDGNEQFF,TGCGCCAGCAGCCATCGTGGACAGGGTGATGGCAATGAGCAGTTCTTC
TRBV2,-,-,TRBJ1-5,CASCGEAQPQHF,TGTGCCAGCTGCGGGGAGGCTCAGCCCCAGCATTTT
TRBV25-1,-,-,TRBJ1-2,CASSANGGYTF,TGTGCCAGCAGTGCCAATGGGGGCTACACCTTC
TRBV29-1,few,-,TRBJ2-1,CSVDWMGDTEQFF,TGCAGCGTTGATTGGATGGGGGACACTGAGCAGTTCTTC
TRBV27,few,-,TRBJ2-1,CASSFGREVREQFF,TGTGCCAGCAGTTTCGGCAGGGAGGTAAGAGAGCAGTTCTTC
TRBV2,-,TRBD1,TRBJ1-1,CASRDREGRTEAFF,TGTGCCAGCAGGGACAGGGAGGGCAGAACTGAAGCTTTCTTT
TRBV27,-,TRBD1,TRBJ1-6,CASSYSTGNHSPLHF,TGTGCCAGCAGTTACTCGACAGGGAACCATTCACCCCTCCACTTT
TRBV6-6,-,-,TRBJ1-2,CASTLTVDYGYTF,TGTGCCAGCACTTTGACAGTCGACTATGGCTACACCTTC
TRBV23-1,-,-,TRBJ1-2,CASSHAGRGANYGYTF,TGCGCCAGCAGTCATGCGGGGCGTGGGGCTAACTATGGCTACACCTTC
TRBV30,-,-,TRBJ2-7,CAWSAGRYEQYF,TGTGCCTGGAGCGCAGGGCGGTACGAGCAGTACTTC
TRBV5-4,few,-,TRBJ2-3,CASSLSSPTDTQYF,TGTGCCAGCAGCTTAAGTAGCCCCACAGATACGCAGTATTTT
TRBV6-1,-,-,TRBJ2-3,CASSEPPSTDTQYF,TGTGCCAGCAGTGAACCCCCATCGACAGATACGCAGTATTTT
TRBV30,few,-,TRBJ1-2,CGGWLVSYGYTF,TGCGGGGGGTGGTTAGTGAGCTATGGCTACACCTTC
TRBV7-2,-,TRBD2,TRBJ2-1,CASRQAGGGSYNEQFF,TGTGCCAGCAGACAAGCGGGGGGCGGCTCCTACAATGAGCAGTTCTTC
TRBV10-3,-,TRBD1,TRBJ2-5,CAIGQGQETQYF,TGTGCCATCGGACAGGGACAAGAGACCCAGTACTTC
TRBV30,few,-,TRBJ2-7,CAWSEGPYEQYF,TGTGCCTGGAGTGAGGGCCCCTACGAGCAGTACTTC
TRBV2,few,TRBD2,TRBJ2-1,CASSLRLAGAQFF,TGTGCCAGCAGCCTCCGGCTAGCGGGGGCGCAGTTCTTC
TRBV25-1,-,TRBD1,TRBJ2-1,CASSPFEGGTGGSNEQFF,TGTGCCAGCAGTCCTTTTGAGGGCGGGACAGGGGGGAGCAATGAGCAGTTCTTC
TRBV30,-,TRBD1,TRBJ1-1,CAWMGQPNTEAFF,TGTGCCTGGATGGGACAGCCGAACACTGAAGCTTTCTTT
TRBV29-1,few,TRBD1,TRBJ1-1,CSVHKGGQNTEAFF,TGCAGCGTTCACAAAGGGGGCCAGAACACTGAAGCTTTCTTT
TRBV30,few,-,TRBJ1-1,CAADPGRLTRTEAFF,TGTGCCGCGGACCCCGGGCGGCTTACCAGGACTGAAGCTTTCTTT
TRBV5-4,-,TRBD2,TRBJ2-1,CASSLYRAGGYNEQFF,TGTGCCAGCAGCTTGTATCGAGCGGGGGGCTACAATGAGCAGTTCTTC
TRBV6-6,few,-,TRBJ2-5,CASSTWTKETQYF,TGTGCCAGCAGTACCTGGACCAAAGAGACCCAGTACTTC
TRBV9,-,-,TRBJ1-2,CASSVGSGLAGYTF,TGTGCCAGCAGCGTAGGGTCGGGACTAGCTGGCTACACCTTC
TRBV4-1,few,-,TRBJ2-5,CASSQGAGLQETQYF,TGCGCCAGCAGCCAAGGGGCAGGGCTTCAAGAGACCCAGTACTTC
TRBV5-8,-,TRBD1,TRBJ2-5,CASSSGQGQETQYF,TGTGCCAGCAGCTCTGGACAGGGCCAAGAGACCCAGTACTTC
TRBV5-4,-,-,TRBJ1-6,CASSLEPNSPLHF,TGTGCCAGCAGCTTGGAACCGAATTCACCCCTCCACTTT
TRBV6-1,few,TRBD2,TRBJ2-5,CASSEALLAVGSETQYF,TGTGCCAGCAGTGAAGCGCTTCTAGCGGTGGGCTCGGAGACCCAGTACTTC
TRBV28,-,TRBD1,TRBJ1-1,CASSLRQGEAFF,TGTGCCAGCAGTCTTCGACAGGGCGAAGCTTTCTTT
TRBV2,-,-,TRBJ1-2,CASAGTSYGYTF,TGTGCCAGCGCCGGGACGTCCTATGGCTACACCTTC
TRBV6-1,-,TRBD1,TRBJ1-1,CASSETGTGEGPKAFF,TGTGCCAGCAGTGAAACTGGGACAGGCGAAGGCCCGAAAGCTTTCTTT
TRBV14,-,-,TRBJ1-4,CASSRAFSTNEKLFF,TGTGCCAGCAGTCGGGCCTTCTCAACTAATGAAAAACTGTTTTTT
TRBV4-2,-,TRBD2,TRBJ2-3,CASSPVAGGTDTQYF,TGTGCCAGCAGCCCCGTAGCGGGGGGCACAGATACGCAGTATTTT
TRBV29-1,few,-,TRBJ1-1,CSAAPGRDTEAFF,TGCAGCGCCGCCCCAGGGAGAGACACTGAAGCTTTCTTT
TRBV9,-,-,TRBJ1-2,CASSVLDGYGYTF,TGTGCCAGCAGCGTACTGGACGGTTATGGCTACACCTTC
TRBV7-9,few,-,TRBJ1-1,CASSYYLVRNTEAFF,TGTGCCAGCAGCTATTACTTAGTGAGGAACACTGAAGCTTTCTTT
TRBV5-1,-,-,TRBJ2-1,CASQSWGIDGNNEQFF,TGCGCCAGCCAGAGTTGGGGGATCGACGGGAACAATGAGCAGTTCTTC
TRBV19,-,TRBD1,TRBJ2-3,CASSQGQGVGDTQYF,TGTGCCAGTAGCCAAGGACAGGGAGTTGGAGATACGCAGTATTTT
TRBV9,-,TRBD2,TRBJ2-1,CASSGAGGAYNEQFF,TGTGCCAGCAGCGGAGCGGGGGGTGCCTACAATGAGCAGTTCTTC
TRBV7-7,-,TRBD1,TRBJ1-4,CASSLAAGGNEKLFF,TGTGCCAGCAGCTTAGCGGCAGGGGGGAATGAAAAACTGTTTTTT
TRBV6-5,few,-,TRBJ1-1,CASTASNTEAFF,TGTGCCAGCACGGCTTCGAACACTGAAGCTTTCTTT
TRBV6-1,few,TRBD2,TRBJ2-1,CASSAKGLAGEQFF,TGTGCCAGCAGTGCGAAGGGACTAGCGGGTGAGCAGTTCTTC
TRBV5-1,-,TRBD1,TRBJ2-7,CASSSRTGGSYEQYF,TGCGCCAGCAGCTCCCGGACAGGGGGCTCCTACGAGCAGTACTTC
TRBV28,-,-,TRBJ1-1,CASSFGRGAEAFF,TGTGCCAGCAGTTTTGGACGGGGGGCTGAAGCTTTCTTT
TRBV30,few,-,TRBJ2-3,CAWRQASTDTQYF,TGTGCCTGGCGGCAAGCTAGCACAGATACGCAGTATTTT
TRBV2,-,TRBD1,TRBJ1-3,CASRQGADGNTIYF,TGTGCCAGCCGGCAGGGGGCCGATGGAAACACCATATATTTT
TRBV10-2,-,-,TRBJ1-1,CASSDMGGAGTEAFF,TGCGCCAGCAGTGATATGGGGGGCGCGGGCACTGAAGCTTTCTTT
TRBV7-2,few,-,TRBJ2-5,CASSLALRTAQETQYF,TGTGCCAGCAGCTTAGCGCTGAGGACAGCACAAGAGACCCAGTACTTC
TRBV7-8,-,TRBD2,TRBJ2-2,CASSFSSGGLTGELFF,TGTGCCAGCAGCTTCTCTAGCGGGGGGCTCACCGGGGAGCTGTTTTTT
TRBV28,few,-,TRBJ2-3,CASISDGDTQYF,TGTGCCAGCATCAGCGACGGGGATACGCAGTATTTT